The 13 T cell receptor beta chains given below trace back to one sample, sequenced in a study of blood T cells in healthy people across ages. A second PCR of 7 to 11 cycles used a sample-barcoded 5' primer and a J-beta primer mix. A single record per CDR3 protein comes from TCRdb applying MiXCR to the 5' RACE reads. The repertoire holds approximately 800,000 distinct CDR3 sequences, with roughly 64% as singletons. Sequenced material: blood. The receptors were sampled from a man under 40 in good health.

The V and J genes are TRBV4-1 and TRBJ1-6; perhaps TRBD1 as D (6 bases). This CDR3 region has 18 residues. Per germline, CDR1 MGHRA and CDR2 YSYEKL. V lost 0 bases and J 4 bases, leaving 16 bases between the germline ends. The chain's CDR3 is CASSQDLSGQTYNSPLHF. The CDR3 nucleotides read TGCGCCAGCAGCCAAGATCTTAGCGGACAGACATATAATTCACCCCTCCACTTT.

There are a few counts of this clonotype. The V call is TRBV4-2, the J call TRBJ2-5; D is unresolved. Trimming removed 0 bases at V and 1 base at J, with 9 bases between. Germline-derived CDR1 and CDR2 are LGHNA and YNFKEQ. The CDR3 is 15 amino acids. The CDR3 DNA sequence: TGTGCCAGCAGCCAAGAAGGGCCTAGCCAAGAGACCCAGTACTTC. This codes for CASSQEGPSQETQYF.

V and J are TRBV12-5 and TRBJ2-6, with 8 bases lining up with TRBD2. The J segment lost 0 bases and the V segment lost 5 bases, leaving 9 bases of the junction unmatched. Germline loops: CDR1 LGHNT, CDR2 FRNRAP. The CDR3 runs 18 residues. Written as DNA, the CDR3 is TGTGCTAGTGGTCCCTATGCGGGGGGAATCTCTGGGGCCAACGTCCTGACTTTC. The encoded protein is CASGPYAGGISGANVLTF. The full variable domain, rest sourced from reference TRBV12-5 and TRBJ2-6, is DARVTQTPRHKVTEMGQEVTMRCQPILGHNTVFWYRQTMMQGLELLAYFRNRAPLDDSGMPKDRFSAEMPDATLATLKIQPSEPRDSAVYFCASGPYAGGISGANVLTFGAGSRLTVL.

This clonotype was counted only a few times. V is TRBV3-1 and J is TRBJ2-6, with D unresolved. The CDR3 totals 15 residues. The V end lost 4 bases, the J end lost 3 bases, and 10 bases lay between the germline ends. Germline V CDR1 and CDR2: LGHDT, YNNKEL (reference sequence). The CDR3 reads CASSLLAVGANVLTF. The CDR3 DNA sequence: TGTGCCAGCAGCCTGCTGGCGGTTGGGGCCAACGTCCTGACTTTC.

The gene calls are TRBV20-1 and TRBJ1-6; D remains ambiguous. The CDR3 is made up of 16 amino acids. Germline V gives CDR1 DFQATT, CDR2 SNEGSKA (reference sequence). V gave up 5 bases and J gave up 7 bases, with 21 bases separating them. The CDR3, as DNA: TGCAGTGCTCGTTGGGCGGGGTCTGTAGGCAATTCACCCCTCCACTTT. It is translated as CSARWAGSVGNSPLHF.

V and J are TRBV4-1 and TRBJ2-1; 9 nucleotides line up with TRBD2. CDR3 size: 15 residues. V dropped 0 bases and J dropped 7; count of bases not matched to a gene: 4. Germline V gene data show CDR1 as MGHRA and CDR2 as YSYEKL. The CDR3 DNA is TGCGCCAGCAGCCAAGATCCGCGGGAGGGTAATGAGCAGTTCTTC. It yields the protein CASSQDPREGNEQFF.

The chain combines TRBV29-1 with TRBJ1-2; D is unclear. Trimming took off 5 bases at V and 7 bases at J, with 17 bases between the two ends. This CDR3 contains 13 residues. CDR1 SQVTM and CDR2 ANQGSEA come from the germline V gene. CDR3 loop: CSVYREKDGGYTF. The CDR3 DNA reads as TGCAGCGTTTATCGGGAGAAAGATGGTGGCTACACCTTC.

This clonotype has a handful of counts. The V gene is TRBV2, the J gene TRBJ2-7, with D possibly TRBD1 on 9 matching bases. Trimming shortened V by 8 bases and J by 4 bases, and 21 bases separated the two germline ends. Germline assignment: CDR1 SNHLY and CDR2 FYNNEI. This CDR3 is 15 amino acids long. CDR3 residues: CASARGGTGTYEQYF. CDR3 nucleotides: TGTGCCAGCGCTCGCGGGGGGACAGGGACATACGAGCAGTACTTC.

This clonotype occurred a few times. This chain uses TRBV29-1 with TRBJ2-1, with D possibly being TRBD2 (6 bases). This CDR3 is built from 13 residues. Germline lookup yields CDR1 SQVTM and CDR2 ANQGSEA. Trimming took 4 bases from V and 3 from J, leaving 10 bases between them. The CDR3, as DNA: TGCAGCGTTGGTACGGGAGACTACAATGAGCAGTTCTTC. This translates into CSVGTGDYNEQFF.

J is TRBJ1-2 and V is TRBV18; 7 positions match TRBD1. The germline CDR1 and CDR2 sequences are KGHSH and LQKENI. The CDR3 runs 16 residues. The J segment lost 3 bases and the V segment lost 8 bases, leaving 15 bases of the junction unmatched. DNA for the CDR3: TGTGCCAGCCCACTAAGAACAGGGGATAGCGACTATGGCTACACCTTC. This sequence encodes CASPLRTGDSDYGYTF.

This chain links TRBV20-1 with TRBJ1-2; unclear D gene. From germline, CDR1 is DFQATT and CDR2 SNEGSKA (reference sequence). V lost 5 bases and J lost 4, with 11 bases in between. This CDR3 comprises 12 residues. In nucleotides, the CDR3 is TGCAGTGCTCCCAGCAATGTCTATGGCTACACCTTC. Protein: CSAPSNVYGYTF.

The chain couples TRBV4-2 to TRBJ2-1; 12 nucleotides match TRBD2. J gave up 7 bases and V 2 bases, and 6 bases lay outside the gene matches. Germline CDR1 reads LGHNA; CDR2 reads YNFKEQ. The CDR3 length is 16 residues. The DNA for the CDR3 is TGTGCCAGCAGCCAAAGGCTAGCGGGAGGGTCAAATGAGCAGTTCTTC. Its protein product is CASSQRLAGGSNEQFF.

The gene calls are TRBV20-1 and TRBJ2-7; 7 nucleotides line up with TRBD2. This CDR3 is built from 15 residues. V was clipped by 7 bases and J by 2 bases; unmatched bases: 14. CDR1 and CDR2 from the germline V gene are DFQATT and SNEGSKA (reference sequence). The chain's CDR3 is CSVPPYAGDPYEQYF. CDR3 nucleotide sequence: TGCAGTGTTCCCCCCTATGCGGGGGACCCCTACGAGCAGTACTTC.